Below, one TCR beta chain is given with its context. Antigen specificity is unknown. Germline CDR1 is MDHEN and CDR2 is SYDVKM. The V and J ends lost 4 bases and 2 bases, in that order; junction bases with no gene match: 7. This CDR3 comprises 16 residues. Primers used in a second PCR of about 6 to 11 cycles were a sample-barcoded 5' primer and a J-beta primer mix. TCRdb reprocessed the 5' RACE reads via MiXCR and lists one record per CDR3 protein. The sample yields about 760,000 distinct CDR3 sequences, 45% to 70% seen once. The data belong to a study of blood T cells in healthy people across ages. Whole-study findings and limits: Versus aged donors, long-lived donors had higher diversity and more naive CD4+ cells.

Aged roughly 6 to 100, donors were systemically healthy Caucasians from Russia. This TCR came from a man aged 35 to 55 in good health. The sample taken for sequencing was blood. The V call is TRBV28, the J call TRBJ1-2; 10 nucleotides line up with TRBD1. CDR3 loop: CASSSHPGQGNYGYTF. The CDR3 DNA is TGTGCCAGCAGTTCCCATCCGGGACAGGGGAACTATGGCTACACCTTC.